The subject of this entry is one TCR beta chain. Antigen unknown. CDR1 and CDR2 (germline): LNHDA, SQIVND (reference sequence). The V and J ends lost 1 base and 2 bases, in that order; junction bases with no gene match: 7. This CDR3 region has 16 residues. These data belong to a study of cytomegalovirus exposure and HLA in healthy donors. As for the study in general: Unique TCRs from HLA-typed donors, 70 million to 85 million of them, were held in an early data release. Whole-study results and caveats: The records held CMV serostatus as the only immune exposure information. TCR beta chain V- and J-gene trimming was linked, in a later analysis, to a missense variant in DCLRE1C. Specificity for CMV antigens was confirmed in vitro for a few of the CMV-associated chains.

60 Vbeta and 13 Jbeta primers were used in PCR. Some clones are missing from TCRdb's copy, which holds only in-frame ones; the method was immunoSEQ multiplex PCR. Among about 300,000 clones listed, 86% were seen once. J is TRBJ1-1 and V is TRBV19; 7 bases align to TRBD1. Sequencing used PBMCs. The sequence was obtained from a man between 35 and 55 years old in good health and CMV-seropositive. The DNA for the CDR3 is TGTGCCAGTAGTATAGGGGTACAGGGGATTAACACTGAAGCTTTCTTT. The encoded protein is CASSIGVQGINTEAFF.